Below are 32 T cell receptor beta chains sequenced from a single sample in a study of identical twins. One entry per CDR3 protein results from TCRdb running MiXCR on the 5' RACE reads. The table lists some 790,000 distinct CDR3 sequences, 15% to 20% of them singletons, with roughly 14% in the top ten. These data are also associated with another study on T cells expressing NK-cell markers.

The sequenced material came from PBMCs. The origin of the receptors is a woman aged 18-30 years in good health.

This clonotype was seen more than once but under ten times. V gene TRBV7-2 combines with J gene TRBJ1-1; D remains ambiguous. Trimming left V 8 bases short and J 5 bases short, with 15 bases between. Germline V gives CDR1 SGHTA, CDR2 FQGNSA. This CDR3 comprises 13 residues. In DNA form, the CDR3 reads TGTGCCAGCGGTGAAAGGGATGGGACTGAAGCTTTCTTT. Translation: CASGERDGTEAFF.

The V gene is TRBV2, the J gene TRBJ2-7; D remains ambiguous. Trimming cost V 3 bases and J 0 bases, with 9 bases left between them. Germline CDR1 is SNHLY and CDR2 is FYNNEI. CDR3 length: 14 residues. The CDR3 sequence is CASSDLSFSYEQYF. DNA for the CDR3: TGTGCCAGCAGTGATTTATCCTTCTCCTACGAGCAGTACTTC. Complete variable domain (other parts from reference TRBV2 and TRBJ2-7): EPEVTQTPSHQVTQMGQEVILRCVPISNHLYFYWYRQILGQKVEFLVSFYNNEISEKSEIFDDQFSVERPDGSNFTLKIRSTKLEDSAMYFCASSDLSFSYEQYFGPGTRLTVT.

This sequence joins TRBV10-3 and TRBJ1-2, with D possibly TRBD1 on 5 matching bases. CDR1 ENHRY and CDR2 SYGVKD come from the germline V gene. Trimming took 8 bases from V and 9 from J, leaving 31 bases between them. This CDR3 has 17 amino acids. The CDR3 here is CAIAPGRHPTGQLSYTF. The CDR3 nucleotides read TGTGCCATCGCCCCGGGGCGGCACCCAACCGGACAACTTAGCTACACCTTC.

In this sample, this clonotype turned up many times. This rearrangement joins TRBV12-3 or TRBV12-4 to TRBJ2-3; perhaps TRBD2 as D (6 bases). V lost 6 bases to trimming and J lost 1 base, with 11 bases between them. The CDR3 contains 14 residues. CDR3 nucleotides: TGTGCCAGCAGCCCTCGACTAGGCACAGATACGCAGTATTTT. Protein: CASSPRLGTDTQYF.

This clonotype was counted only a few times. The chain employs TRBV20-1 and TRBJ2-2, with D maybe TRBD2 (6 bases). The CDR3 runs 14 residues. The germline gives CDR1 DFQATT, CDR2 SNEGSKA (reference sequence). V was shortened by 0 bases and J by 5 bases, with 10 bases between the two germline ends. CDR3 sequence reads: CSARDPGRTGELFF. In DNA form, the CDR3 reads TGCAGTGCTAGAGATCCAGGGAGGACCGGGGAGCTGTTTTTT.

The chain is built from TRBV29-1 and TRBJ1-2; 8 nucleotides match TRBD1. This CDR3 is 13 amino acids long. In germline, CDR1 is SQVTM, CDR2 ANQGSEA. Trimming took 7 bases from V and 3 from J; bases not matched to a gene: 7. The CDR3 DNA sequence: TGCAGCGCCGGGGACAGGCCAGACTATGGCTACACCTTC. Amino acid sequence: CSAGDRPDYGYTF. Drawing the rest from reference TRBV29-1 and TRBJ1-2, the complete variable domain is SAVISQKPSRDICQRGTSLTIQCQVDSQVTMMFWYRQQPGQSLTLIATANQGSEATYESGFVIDKFPISRPNLTFSTLTVSNMSPEDSSIYLCSAGDRPDYGYTFGSGTRLTVV.

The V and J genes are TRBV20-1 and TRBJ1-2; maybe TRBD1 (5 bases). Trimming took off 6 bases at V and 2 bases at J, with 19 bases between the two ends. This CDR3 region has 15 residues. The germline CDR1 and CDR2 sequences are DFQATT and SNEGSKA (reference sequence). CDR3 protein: CSAVLGSGQNYGYTF. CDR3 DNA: TGCAGTGCAGTGCTAGGGTCAGGACAAAACTATGGCTACACCTTC.

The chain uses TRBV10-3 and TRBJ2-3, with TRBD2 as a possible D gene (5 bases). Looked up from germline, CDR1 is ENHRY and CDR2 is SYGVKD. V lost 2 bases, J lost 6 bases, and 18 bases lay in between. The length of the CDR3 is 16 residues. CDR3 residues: CAISEMGVGASDTQYF. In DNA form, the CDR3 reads TGTGCCATCAGTGAGATGGGAGTGGGAGCCTCCGATACGCAGTATTTT.

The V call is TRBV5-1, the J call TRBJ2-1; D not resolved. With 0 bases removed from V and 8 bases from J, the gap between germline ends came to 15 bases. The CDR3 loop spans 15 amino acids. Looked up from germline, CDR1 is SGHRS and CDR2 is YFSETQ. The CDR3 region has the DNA TGCGCCAGCAGCTTGGGGTTCGGTCCGGCCTATGAGCAGTTCTTC. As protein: CASSLGFGPAYEQFF.

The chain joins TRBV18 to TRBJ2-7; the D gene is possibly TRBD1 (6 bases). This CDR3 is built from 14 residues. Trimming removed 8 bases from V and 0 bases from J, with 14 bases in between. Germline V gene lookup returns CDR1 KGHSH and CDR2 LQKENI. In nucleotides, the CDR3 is TGTGCCAGCACTCCCGGACAGAGCTCCTACGAGCAGTACTTC. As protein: CASTPGQSSYEQYF.

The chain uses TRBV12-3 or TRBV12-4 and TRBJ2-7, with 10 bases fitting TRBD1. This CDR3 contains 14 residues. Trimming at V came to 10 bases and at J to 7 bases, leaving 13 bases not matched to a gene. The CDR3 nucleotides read TGTGCCACCACCCCGGACAGGGGGGAAGCTGAGCAGTACTTC. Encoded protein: CATTPDRGEAEQYF.

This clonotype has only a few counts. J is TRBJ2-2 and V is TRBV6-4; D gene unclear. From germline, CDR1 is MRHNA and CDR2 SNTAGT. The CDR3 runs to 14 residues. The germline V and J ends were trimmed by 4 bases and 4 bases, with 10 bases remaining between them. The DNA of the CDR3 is TGTGCCAGCAGTGCGGATCAGTCCACCGGGGAGCTGTTTTTT. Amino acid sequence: CASSADQSTGELFF.

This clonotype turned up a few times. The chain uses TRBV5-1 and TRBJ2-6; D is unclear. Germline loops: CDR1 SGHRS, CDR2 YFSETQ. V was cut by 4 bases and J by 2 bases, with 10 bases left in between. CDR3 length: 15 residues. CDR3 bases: TGCGCCAGCAGCCTTCAGTCCCCTGGGGCCAACGTCCTGACTTTC. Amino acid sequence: CASSLQSPGANVLTF.

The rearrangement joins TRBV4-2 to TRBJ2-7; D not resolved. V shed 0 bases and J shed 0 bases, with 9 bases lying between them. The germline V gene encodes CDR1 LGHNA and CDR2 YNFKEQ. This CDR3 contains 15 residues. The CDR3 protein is CASSQDPLGSYEQYF. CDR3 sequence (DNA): TGTGCCAGCAGCCAAGATCCTCTCGGCTCCTACGAGCAGTACTTC.

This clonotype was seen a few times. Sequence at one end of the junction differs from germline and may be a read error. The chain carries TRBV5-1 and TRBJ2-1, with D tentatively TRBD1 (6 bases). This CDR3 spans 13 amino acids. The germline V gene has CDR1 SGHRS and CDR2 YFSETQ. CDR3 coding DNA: TGTGCCAGCAGCTTGACAGGCGGCGATGAGCAGTTCTTC. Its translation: CASSLTGGDEQFF.

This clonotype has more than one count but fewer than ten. CDR3 sequence reads: CASSPDRSRYNEQFF. In DNA form, the CDR3 reads TGCGCCAGCAGCCCAGATCGGAGCCGCTACAATGAGCAGTTCTTC. This chain joins TRBV4-3 and TRBJ2-1; D ambiguous. CDR3 length equals 15 residues. Deletions cut 4 bases from V and 3 bases from J, with 13 bases between. Germline loops: CDR1 LGHNA, CDR2 YSLEER.

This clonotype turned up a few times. This chain's CDR3 is CASSPRTSGGDTGELFF. CDR3 nucleotide sequence: TGTGCCAGCAGCCCTAGGACTAGCGGGGGGGACACCGGGGAGCTGTTTTTT. The V call is TRBV7-2, the J call TRBJ2-2, with 15 nucleotides matching TRBD2. The CDR3 sequence is 17 residues long. The V and J ends lost 5 bases and 3 bases, in that order; junction bases with no gene match: 4. Germline V gene sequence: CDR1 SGHTA, CDR2 FQGNSA. Drawing the rest from reference TRBV7-2 and TRBJ2-2, the complete variable domain is GAGVSQSPSNKVTEKGKDVELRCDPISGHTALYWYRQSLGQGLEFLIYFQGNSAPDKSGLPSDRFSAERTGGSVSTLTIQRTQQEDSAVYLCASSPRTSGGDTGELFFGEGSRLTVL.

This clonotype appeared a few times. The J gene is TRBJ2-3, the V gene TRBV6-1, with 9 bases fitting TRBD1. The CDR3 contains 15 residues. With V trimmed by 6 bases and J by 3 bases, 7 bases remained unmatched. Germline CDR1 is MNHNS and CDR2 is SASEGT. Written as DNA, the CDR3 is TGTGCCAGCAGGCCCCCGGGACAGGGTACAGATACGCAGTATTTT. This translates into CASRPPGQGTDTQYF.

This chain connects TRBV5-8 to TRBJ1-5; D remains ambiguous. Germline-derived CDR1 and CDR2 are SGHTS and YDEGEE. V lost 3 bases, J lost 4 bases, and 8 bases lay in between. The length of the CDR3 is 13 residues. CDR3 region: CASSSSLNQPQHF. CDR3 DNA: TGTGCCAGCAGCTCGTCGCTTAATCAGCCCCAGCATTTT.

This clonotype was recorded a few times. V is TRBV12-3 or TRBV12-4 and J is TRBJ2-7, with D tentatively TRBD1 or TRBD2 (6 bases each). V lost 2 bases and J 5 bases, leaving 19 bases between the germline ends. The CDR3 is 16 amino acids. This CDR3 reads CASSLWPGTTGDEQYF. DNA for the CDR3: TGTGCCAGCAGTTTATGGCCCGGGACAACGGGGGACGAGCAGTACTTC.

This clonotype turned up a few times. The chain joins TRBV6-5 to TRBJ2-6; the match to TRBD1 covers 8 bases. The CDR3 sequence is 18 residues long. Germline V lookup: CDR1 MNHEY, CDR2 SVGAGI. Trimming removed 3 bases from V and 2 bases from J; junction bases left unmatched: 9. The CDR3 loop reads CASSYLAGGAAGANVLTF. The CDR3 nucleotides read TGTGCCAGCAGTTATTTGGCAGGGGGCGCGGCTGGGGCCAACGTCCTGACTTTC.

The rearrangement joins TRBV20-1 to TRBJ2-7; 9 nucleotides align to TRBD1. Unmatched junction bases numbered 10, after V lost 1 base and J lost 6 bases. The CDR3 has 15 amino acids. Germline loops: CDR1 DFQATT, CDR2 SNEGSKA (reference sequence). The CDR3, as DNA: TGCAGTGCTAGAGCACCCTTGGACAGGGGTAGCGAGCAGTACTTC. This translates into CSARAPLDRGSEQYF.

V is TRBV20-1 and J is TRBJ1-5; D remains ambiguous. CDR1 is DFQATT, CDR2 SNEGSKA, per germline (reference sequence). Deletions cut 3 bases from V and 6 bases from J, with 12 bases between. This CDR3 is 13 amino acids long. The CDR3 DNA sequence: TGCAGTGCTAGGGAGGGCCTCAGTCAGCCCCAGCATTTT. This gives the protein CSAREGLSQPQHF.

CDR3 nucleotide sequence: TGTGCCAGCAGAACTACTAGCGGGGGGTGGAATACGCAGTATTTT. This encodes CASRTTSGGWNTQYF. This chain joins TRBV12-3 or TRBV12-4 and TRBJ2-3; TRBD2 aligns across 12 bases. Unmatched junction bases numbered 8, after V lost 6 bases and J lost 7 bases. The length of the CDR3 is 15 residues.

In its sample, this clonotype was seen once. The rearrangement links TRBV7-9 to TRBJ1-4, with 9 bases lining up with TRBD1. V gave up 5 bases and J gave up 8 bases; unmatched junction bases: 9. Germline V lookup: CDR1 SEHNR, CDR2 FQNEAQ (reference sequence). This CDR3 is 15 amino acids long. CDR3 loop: CASSRSGQGSEKLFF. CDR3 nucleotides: TGTGCCAGCAGCCGTTCGGGACAGGGTAGCGAAAAACTGTTTTTT.

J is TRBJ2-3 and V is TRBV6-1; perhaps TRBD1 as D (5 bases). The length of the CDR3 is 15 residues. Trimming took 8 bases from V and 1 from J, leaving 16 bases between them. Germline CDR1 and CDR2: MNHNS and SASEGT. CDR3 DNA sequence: TGTGCCAGCCAACCGTTTAGGGGCCGCACAGATACGCAGTATTTT. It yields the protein CASQPFRGRTDTQYF.

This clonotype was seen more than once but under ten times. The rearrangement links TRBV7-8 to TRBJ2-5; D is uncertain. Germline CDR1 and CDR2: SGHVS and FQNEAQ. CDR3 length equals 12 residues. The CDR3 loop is CGKGRRLETQYF. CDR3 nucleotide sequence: TGTGGAAAGGGCCGGCGCTTGGAGACCCAGTACTTC.

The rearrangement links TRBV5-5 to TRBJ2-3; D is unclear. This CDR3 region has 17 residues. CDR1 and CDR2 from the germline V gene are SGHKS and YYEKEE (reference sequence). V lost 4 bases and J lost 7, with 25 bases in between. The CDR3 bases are TGTGCCAGCAGCCTGGCTCCCGGACCAAGAACCCCCCATACGCAGTATTTT. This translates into CASSLAPGPRTPHTQYF.

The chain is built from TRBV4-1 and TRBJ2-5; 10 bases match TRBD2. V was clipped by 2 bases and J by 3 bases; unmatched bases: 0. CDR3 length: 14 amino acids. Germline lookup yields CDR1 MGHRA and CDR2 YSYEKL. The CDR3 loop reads CASSQSGGEETQYF. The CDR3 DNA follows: TGCGCCAGCAGCCAAAGCGGGGGGGAAGAGACCCAGTACTTC.

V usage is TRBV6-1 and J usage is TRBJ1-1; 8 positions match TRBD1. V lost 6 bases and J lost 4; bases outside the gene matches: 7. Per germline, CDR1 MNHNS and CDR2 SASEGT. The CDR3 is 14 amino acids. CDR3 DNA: TGTGCCAGCAGCGTCGCAGGGGGCGGCACTGAAGCTTTCTTT. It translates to CASSVAGGGTEAFF.

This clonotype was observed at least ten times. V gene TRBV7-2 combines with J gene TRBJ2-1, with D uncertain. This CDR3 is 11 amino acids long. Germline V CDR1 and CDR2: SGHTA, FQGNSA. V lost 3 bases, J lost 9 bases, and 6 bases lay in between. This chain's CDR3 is CASSLVSEQFF. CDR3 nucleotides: TGTGCCAGCAGCTTGGTGAGTGAGCAGTTCTTC.

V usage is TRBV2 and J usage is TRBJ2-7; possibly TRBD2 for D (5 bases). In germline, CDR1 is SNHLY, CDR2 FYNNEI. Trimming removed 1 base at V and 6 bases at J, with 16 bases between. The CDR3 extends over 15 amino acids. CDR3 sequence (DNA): TGTGCCAGCAGTGAAGGAGGGTTAAGTTTAGGCGAGCAGTACTTC. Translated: CASSEGGLSLGEQYF. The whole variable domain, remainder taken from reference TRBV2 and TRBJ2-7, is EPEVTQTPSHQVTQMGQEVILRCVPISNHLYFYWYRQILGQKVEFLVSFYNNEISEKSEIFDDQFSVERPDGSNFTLKIRSTKLEDSAMYFCASSEGGLSLGEQYFGPGTRLTVT.